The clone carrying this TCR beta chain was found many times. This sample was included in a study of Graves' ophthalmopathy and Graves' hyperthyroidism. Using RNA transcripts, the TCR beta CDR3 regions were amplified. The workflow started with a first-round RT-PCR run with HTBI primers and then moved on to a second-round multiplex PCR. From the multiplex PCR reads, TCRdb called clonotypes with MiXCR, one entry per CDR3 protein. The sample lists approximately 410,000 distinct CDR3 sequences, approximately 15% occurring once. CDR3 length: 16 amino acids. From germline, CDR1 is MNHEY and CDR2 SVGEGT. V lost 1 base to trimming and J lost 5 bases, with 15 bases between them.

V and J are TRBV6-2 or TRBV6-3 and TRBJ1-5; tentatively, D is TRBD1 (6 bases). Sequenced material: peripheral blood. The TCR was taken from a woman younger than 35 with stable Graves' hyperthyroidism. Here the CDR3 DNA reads TGTGCCAGCAGTTACTTGGGGGCGAGTCCATATCAGCCCCAGCATTTT. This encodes CASSYLGASPYQPQHF.